Listed below are T cell receptor beta chains from one sample, sequenced in a study of cytomegalovirus exposure and HLA in healthy donors. Generated by immunoSEQ multiplex PCR, the TCRdb table keeps only in-frame clones and is missing some. The data show more than 45,000 clones, with roughly nine tenths seen just once and over 12% held by the top ten. The sequenced sample consisted of PBMCs. The receptors shown here come from a woman in her late teens or twenties in good health and CMV-seronegative. Each CDR3 is given with its conserved first and last residue. The D gene is left open where the match is weak. The listing skips clone size in some rows; elsewhere it reads once, few, many or a size class.

CASSLYRGETQYF	TGTGCCAGCAGTTTGTACAGGGGAGAGACCCAGTACTTC	once	TRBV2	TRBD1	TRBJ2-5
CAWSPGKSTDTQYF	TGTGCCTGGAGCCCAGGGAAAAGCACAGATACGCAGTATTTT	once	TRBV30	-	TRBJ2-3
CASKDQATYNEQFF	TGTGCCAGTAAAGACCAGGCTACCTACAATGAGCAGTTCTTC	-	TRBV19	-	TRBJ2-1
CASSLTAGGIGETQYF	TGTGCTAGCAGCTTAACGGCGGGGGGCATAGGAGAGACCCAGTACTTC	-	TRBV7-7	TRBD2	TRBJ2-5
CASSVAGGNEQFF	TGTGCCAGCAGCGTAGCCGGGGGCAATGAGCAGTTCTTC	-	TRBV9	-	TRBJ2-1
CAWSEDSNYGYTF	TGTGCCTGGAGTGAGGACAGTAACTATGGCTACACCTTC	-	TRBV30	-	TRBJ1-2
CASSPLTGGAYYEQYF	TGTGCCAGCTCACCATTAACAGGGGGCGCCTACTACGAGCAGTACTTC	-	TRBV18	TRBD1	TRBJ2-7
CASRPSGSRNEQFF	TGTGCCAGCAGACCTAGCGGGAGTAGAAATGAGCAGTTCTTC	-	TRBV28	TRBD2	TRBJ2-1
CASSYATGGGEQYF	TGTGCCAGCAGTTACGCTACAGGGGGAGGCGAGCAGTACTTC	-	TRBV6-6	TRBD1	TRBJ2-7
CASSPRLAGYADTQYF	TGTGCCAGCAGCCCCAGACTAGCGGGATATGCAGATACGCAGTATTTT	once	TRBV7-2	TRBD2	TRBJ2-3
CASSIPGGVRTQEQIKSQHF	TGTGCCAGTAGTATACCTGGGGGGGTACGGACACAGGAACAGATTAAGTCCCAGCATTTT	few	TRBV19	-	TRBJ1-5
CASSQLRMTGPTDTQYF	TGCGCCAGCAGCCAACTAAGGATGACAGGGCCAACAGATACGCAGTATTTT	-	TRBV4-1	TRBD1	TRBJ2-3
CASSSWAHSYEQYF	TGTGCCAGCAGCTCATGGGCCCACTCCTACGAGCAGTACTTC	-	TRBV11-2	-	TRBJ2-7
CASSPRQTDTIYF	TGTGCCAGCAGTCCTAGACAGACGGACACCATATATTTT	-	TRBV6-1	-	TRBJ1-3
CASSPIATNEKLFF	TGTGCCAGCAGCCCTATTGCAACTAATGAAAAACTGTTTTTT	once	TRBV5-6	-	TRBJ1-4
CASSPQTREGYNEQYF	TGTGCCAGCAGCCCCCAGACACGGGAGGGATACAACGAGCAGTACTTC	-	TRBV7-3	TRBD2	TRBJ2-7
CASSLGGPETQYF	TGTGCCAGCAGCTTGGGGGGGCCAGAGACCCAGTACTTC	-	TRBV7-3	-	TRBJ2-5
CASTAGQQGHF	TGTGCCAGCACCGCCGGACAGCAAGGACATTTT	-	TRBV28	-	TRBJ1-5
CALGAVGTGELFF	TGTGCCCTGGGGGCGGTTGGGACCGGGGAGCTGTTTTTT	-	TRBV6-6	-	TRBJ2-2
CASSQDPQGTYEQYF	TGCGCCAGCAGCCAAGATCCGCAGGGAACCTACGAGCAGTACTTC	-	TRBV4-3	-	TRBJ2-7
CASSLGTSGSYEQYF	TGTGCCAGCAGTTTGGGGACTAGCGGTTCCTACGAGCAGTACTTC	-	TRBV28	TRBD2	TRBJ2-7
CASSLSGTSGGDYNEQFF	TGTGCCAGCAGCCTATCCGGGACTAGCGGGGGGGACTACAATGAGCAGTTCTTC	-	TRBV4-2	TRBD2	TRBJ2-1
CASSEGRGAGPGDEQFF	TGTGCCAGCAGTGAAGGCAGAGGAGCAGGGCCGGGTGATGAGCAGTTCTTC	-	TRBV25-1	-	TRBJ2-1
CASSFPGTKETQYF	TGTGCCAGCAGCTTCCCGGGAACTAAAGAGACCCAGTACTTC	-	TRBV7-2	-	TRBJ2-5
CASSGQGPGELFF	TGTGCCAGCAGTGGGCAGGGTCCCGGGGAGCTGTTTTTT	-	TRBV6-1	-	TRBJ2-2
CASSLGLSTTNQYF	TGTGCCAGCAGTTTAGGGCTTTCTACCACCAACCAGTACTTC	-	TRBV28	-	TRBJ2-5
CASSKQGQAEQYF	TGTGCCAGCAGCAAACAAGGACAGGCGGAGCAGTACTTC	few	TRBV9	TRBD1	TRBJ2-7
CASLDSSRNEQFF	TGTGCCAGTCTAGATTCCTCCCGGAATGAGCAGTTCTTC	-	TRBV28	-	TRBJ2-1
CASSYWGRNTEAFF	TGTGCCAGCAGTTACTGGGGCAGGAACACTGAAGCTTTCTTT	-	TRBV6-5	-	TRBJ1-1
CSVEGTGEGAQYF	TGCAGCGTTGAGGGGACTGGGGAAGGGGCCCAGTACTTC	-	TRBV29-1	-	TRBJ2-5
CASKVRDNSYEQYF	TGTGCCAGCAAAGTTAGGGACAACTCCTACGAGCAGTACTTC	-	TRBV6-6	-	TRBJ2-7
CASSSQAGAGYEQYF	TGTGCCAGCAGTTCCCAAGCGGGTGCGGGCTACGAGCAGTACTTC	-	TRBV6-5	-	TRBJ2-7
CASSLSDEQYF	TGTGCCAGCAGCTTATCGGACGAGCAGTACTTC	few	TRBV11-1	-	TRBJ2-7
CASSSPKILAGLYNEQFF	TGTGCCAGCAGCTCACCTAAGATACTAGCGGGGCTCTACAATGAGCAGTTCTTC	-	TRBV11-1	TRBD2	TRBJ2-1
CASSSSEARRNGYTF	TGTGCCAGCAGCTCTAGTGAGGCCCGGAGAAATGGCTACACCTTC	-	TRBV5-4	-	TRBJ1-2
CASSTGTPNYGYTF	TGCGCCAGCAGCACCGGGACACCCAACTATGGCTACACCTTC	-	TRBV5-1	-	TRBJ1-2
CASTHGTGADTQYF	TGTGCCAGCACCCACGGGACAGGGGCCGATACGCAGTATTTT	few	TRBV11-2	TRBD1	TRBJ2-3
CASSIKKGLAGVYEQYF	TGTGCCAGTAGTATAAAAAAGGGACTAGCGGGGGTCTACGAGCAGTACTTC	-	TRBV19	TRBD2	TRBJ2-7
CASSSTGETQYF	TGCGCCAGCAGCTCTACAGGGGAGACCCAGTACTTC	-	TRBV5-1	-	TRBJ2-5
CAWAGLAGGRRSDEQFF	TGTGCCTGGGCGGGACTAGCGGGAGGACGGAGGAGCGATGAGCAGTTCTTC	-	TRBV30	TRBD2	TRBJ2-1
CASSYRLGTGVTEAFF	TGTGCCAGCAGTTACCGATTGGGGACAGGGGTAACTGAAGCTTTCTTT	-	TRBV6-5	TRBD1	TRBJ1-1
CASTSSTSGSMEQYF	TGTGCCAGCACCTCCTCCACTAGCGGGAGTATGGAGCAGTACTTC	-	TRBV6-5	TRBD2	TRBJ2-7
CASSLGDRGQPQHF	TGTGCCAGCAGTTTAGGGGACAGGGGCCAGCCCCAGCATTTT	once	TRBV28	TRBD1	TRBJ1-5
CASSPGLGGPSTDTQYF	TGTGCCAGCTCACCAGGGCTAGGAGGTCCTAGCACAGATACGCAGTATTTT	once	TRBV18	-	TRBJ2-3
CASSDRGLNTEAFF	TGTGCCAGCAGTGACAGAGGCCTGAACACTGAAGCTTTCTTT	-	TRBV28	-	TRBJ1-1
CASSLEWGQGTQYF	TGCGCCAGCAGCTTGGAGTGGGGGCAGGGGACCCAGTACTTC	-	TRBV5-1	-	TRBJ2-5
CASRFAGTGGYEQYF	TGTGCCAGCCGGTTTGCCGGGACAGGGGGTTACGAGCAGTACTTC	-	TRBV28	TRBD1	TRBJ2-7